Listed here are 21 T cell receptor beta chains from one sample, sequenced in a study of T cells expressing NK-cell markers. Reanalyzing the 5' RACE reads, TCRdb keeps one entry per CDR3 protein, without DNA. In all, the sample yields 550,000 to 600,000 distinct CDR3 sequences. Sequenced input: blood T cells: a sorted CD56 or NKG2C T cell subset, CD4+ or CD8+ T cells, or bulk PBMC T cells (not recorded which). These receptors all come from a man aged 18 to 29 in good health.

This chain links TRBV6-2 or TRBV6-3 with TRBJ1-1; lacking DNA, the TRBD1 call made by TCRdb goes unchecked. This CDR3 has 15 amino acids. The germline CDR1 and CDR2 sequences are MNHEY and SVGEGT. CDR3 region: CASRSQWAGYLQAFF.

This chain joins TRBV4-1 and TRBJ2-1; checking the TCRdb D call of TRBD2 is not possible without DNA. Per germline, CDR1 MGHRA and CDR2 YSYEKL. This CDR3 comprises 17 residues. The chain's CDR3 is CASSQGSVAGGGDEQFF.

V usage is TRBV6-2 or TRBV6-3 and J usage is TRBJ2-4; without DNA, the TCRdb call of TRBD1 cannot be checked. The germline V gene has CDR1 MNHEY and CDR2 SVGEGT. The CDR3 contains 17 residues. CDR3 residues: CASQDLPGQSVNDIQYF.

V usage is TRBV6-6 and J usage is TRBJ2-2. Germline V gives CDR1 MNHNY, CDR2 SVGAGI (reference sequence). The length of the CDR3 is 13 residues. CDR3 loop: CASGTEPTGELFF.

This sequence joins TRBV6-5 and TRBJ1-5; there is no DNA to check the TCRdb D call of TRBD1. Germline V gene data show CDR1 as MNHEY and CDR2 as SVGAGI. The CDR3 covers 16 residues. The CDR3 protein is CASSYPQGRENQPQHF.

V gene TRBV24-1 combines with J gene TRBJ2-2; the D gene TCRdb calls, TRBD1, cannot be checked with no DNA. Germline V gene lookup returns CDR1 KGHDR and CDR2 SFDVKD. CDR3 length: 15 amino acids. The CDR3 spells CATKPTGRNTGELFF.

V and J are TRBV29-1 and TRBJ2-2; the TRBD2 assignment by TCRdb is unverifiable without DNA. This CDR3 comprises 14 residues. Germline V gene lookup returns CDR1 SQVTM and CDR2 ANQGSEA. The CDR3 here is CSVEGRERPGELFF.

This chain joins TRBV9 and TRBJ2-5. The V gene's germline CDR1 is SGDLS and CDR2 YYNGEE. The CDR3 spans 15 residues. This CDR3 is CASSVVGDWLETQYF.

The chain's CDR3 is CATGTSDYNEQFF. The chain joins TRBV5-1 to TRBJ2-1; lacking DNA, the TRBD2 call made by TCRdb goes unchecked. The CDR3 has 13 amino acids. Looked up from germline, CDR1 is SGHRS and CDR2 is YFSETQ.

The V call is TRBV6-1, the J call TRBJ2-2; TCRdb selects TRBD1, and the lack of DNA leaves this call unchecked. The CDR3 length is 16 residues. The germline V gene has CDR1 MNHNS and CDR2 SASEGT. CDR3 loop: CASRRELGVGTGELFF.

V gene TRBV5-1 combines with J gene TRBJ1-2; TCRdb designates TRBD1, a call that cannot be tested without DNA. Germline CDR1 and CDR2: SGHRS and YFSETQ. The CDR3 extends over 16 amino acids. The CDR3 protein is CASSLEGTGRLYGYTF.

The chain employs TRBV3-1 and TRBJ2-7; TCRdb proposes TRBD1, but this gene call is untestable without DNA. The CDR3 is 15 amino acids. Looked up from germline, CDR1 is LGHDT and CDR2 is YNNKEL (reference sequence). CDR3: CASSQESSRGYEQYF.

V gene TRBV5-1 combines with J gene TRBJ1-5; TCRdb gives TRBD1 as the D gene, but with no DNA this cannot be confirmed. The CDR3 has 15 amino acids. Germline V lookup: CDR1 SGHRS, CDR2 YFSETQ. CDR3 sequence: CASSLDAGSGQPQHF.

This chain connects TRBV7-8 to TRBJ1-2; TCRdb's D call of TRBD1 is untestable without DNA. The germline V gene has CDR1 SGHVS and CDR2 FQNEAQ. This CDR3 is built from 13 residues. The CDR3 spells CASSLGQLNGYTF.

The CDR3 reads CASSQLPGQGSRNEQFF. The chain has TRBV14 and TRBJ2-1; lacking DNA, the TRBD1 call made by TCRdb goes unchecked. CDR1 SGHDN and CDR2 FVKESK come from the germline V gene. CDR3 size: 17 residues.

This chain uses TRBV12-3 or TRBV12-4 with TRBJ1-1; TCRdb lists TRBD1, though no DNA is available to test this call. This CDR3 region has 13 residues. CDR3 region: CASRQGGDTEAFF.

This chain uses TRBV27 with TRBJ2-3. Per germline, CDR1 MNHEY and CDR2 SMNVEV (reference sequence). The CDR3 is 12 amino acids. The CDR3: CASFPCTDTQYF.

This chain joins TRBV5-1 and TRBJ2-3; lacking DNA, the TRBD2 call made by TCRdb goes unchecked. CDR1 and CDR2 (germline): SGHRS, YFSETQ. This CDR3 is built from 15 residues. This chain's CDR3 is CASSRRLAGSDTQYF.

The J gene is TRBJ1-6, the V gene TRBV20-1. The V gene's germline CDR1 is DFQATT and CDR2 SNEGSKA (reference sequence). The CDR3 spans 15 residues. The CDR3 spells CSASLGGVGNSPLHF.

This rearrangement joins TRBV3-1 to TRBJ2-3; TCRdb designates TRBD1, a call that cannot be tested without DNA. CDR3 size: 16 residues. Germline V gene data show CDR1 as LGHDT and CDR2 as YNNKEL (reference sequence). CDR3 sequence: CASSQGTAEATDTQYF.

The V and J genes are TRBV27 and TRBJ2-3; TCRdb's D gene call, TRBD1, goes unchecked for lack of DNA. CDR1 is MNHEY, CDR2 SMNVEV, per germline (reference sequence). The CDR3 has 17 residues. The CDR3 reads CASSFHRRGRTADTQYF.